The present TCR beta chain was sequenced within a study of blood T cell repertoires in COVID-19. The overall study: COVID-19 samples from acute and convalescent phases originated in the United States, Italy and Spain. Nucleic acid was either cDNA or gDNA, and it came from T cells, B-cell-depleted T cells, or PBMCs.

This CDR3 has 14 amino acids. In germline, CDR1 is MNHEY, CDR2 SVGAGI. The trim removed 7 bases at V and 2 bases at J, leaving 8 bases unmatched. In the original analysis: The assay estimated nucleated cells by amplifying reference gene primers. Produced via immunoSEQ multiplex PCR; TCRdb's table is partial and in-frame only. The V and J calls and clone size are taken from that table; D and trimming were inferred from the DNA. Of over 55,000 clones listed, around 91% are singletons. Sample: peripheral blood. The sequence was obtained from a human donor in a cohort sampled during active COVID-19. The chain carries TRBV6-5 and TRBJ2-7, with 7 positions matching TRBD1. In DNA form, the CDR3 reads TGTGCCAGCACACCGACAGGGCTCCCCTACGAGCAGTACTTC. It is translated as CASTPTGLPYEQYF.